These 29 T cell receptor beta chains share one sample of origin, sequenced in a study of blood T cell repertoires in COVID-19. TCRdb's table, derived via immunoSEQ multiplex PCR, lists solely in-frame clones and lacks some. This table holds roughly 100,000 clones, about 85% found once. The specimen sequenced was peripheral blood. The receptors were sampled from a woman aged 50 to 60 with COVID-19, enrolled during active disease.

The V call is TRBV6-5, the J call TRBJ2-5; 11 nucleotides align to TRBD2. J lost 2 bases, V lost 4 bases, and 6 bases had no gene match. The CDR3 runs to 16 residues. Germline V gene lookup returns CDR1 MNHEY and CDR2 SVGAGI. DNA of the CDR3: TGTGCCAGCAGTTTTACTAGCGGGGGTAAACAAGAGACCCAGTACTTC. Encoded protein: CASSFTSGGKQETQYF.

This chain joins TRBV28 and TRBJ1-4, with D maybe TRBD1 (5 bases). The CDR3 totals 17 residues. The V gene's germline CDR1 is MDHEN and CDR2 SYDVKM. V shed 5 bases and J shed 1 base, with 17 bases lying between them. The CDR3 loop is CASSPPWGWGTNEKLFF. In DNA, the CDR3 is TGTGCCAGCAGTCCACCCTGGGGCTGGGGAACTAATGAAAAACTGTTTTTT.

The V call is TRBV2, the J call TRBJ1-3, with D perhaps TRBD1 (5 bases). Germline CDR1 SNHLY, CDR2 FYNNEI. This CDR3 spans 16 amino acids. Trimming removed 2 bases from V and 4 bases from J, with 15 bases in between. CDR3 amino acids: CASSELPGSIGNTIYF. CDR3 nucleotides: TGTGCCAGCAGTGAACTTCCAGGGTCCATCGGAAACACCATATATTTT.

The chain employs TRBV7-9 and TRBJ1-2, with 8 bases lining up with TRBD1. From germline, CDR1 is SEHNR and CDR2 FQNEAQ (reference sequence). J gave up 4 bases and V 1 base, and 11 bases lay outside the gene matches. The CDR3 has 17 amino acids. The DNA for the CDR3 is TGTGCCAGCAGCTTAGTTACTTGGACAGGGTATACCTATGGCTACACCTTC. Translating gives CASSLVTWTGYTYGYTF.

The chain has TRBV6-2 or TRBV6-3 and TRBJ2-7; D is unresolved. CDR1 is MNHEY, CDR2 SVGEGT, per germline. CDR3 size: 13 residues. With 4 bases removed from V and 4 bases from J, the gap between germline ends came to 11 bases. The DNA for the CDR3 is TGTGCCAGCAGTTCCACTTCCCAATACGAGCAGTACTTC. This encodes CASSSTSQYEQYF.

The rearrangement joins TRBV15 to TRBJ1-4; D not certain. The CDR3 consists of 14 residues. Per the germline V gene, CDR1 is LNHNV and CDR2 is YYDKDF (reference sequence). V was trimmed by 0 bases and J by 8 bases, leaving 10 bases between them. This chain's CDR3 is CATSRDPSEEKLFF. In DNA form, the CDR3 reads TGTGCCACCAGCAGAGATCCATCCGAGGAAAAACTGTTTTTT.

This CDR3 reads CASRGQGSGYGYTF. The DNA for the CDR3 is TGTGCCAGCAGGGGACAGGGGAGTGGCTATGGCTACACCTTC. V usage is TRBV6-5 and J usage is TRBJ1-2; 10 nucleotides align to TRBD1. Germline trimming cut 6 bases from V and 4 bases from J; bases unmatched to any gene: 5. The germline V gene encodes CDR1 MNHEY and CDR2 SVGAGI. This CDR3 contains 14 residues.

CDR3 sequence reads: CASSPELAGGRSYEQYF. The DNA for the CDR3 is TGTGCCAGTAGTCCAGAACTAGCGGGGGGGCGGTCCTACGAGCAGTACTTC. The chain is built from TRBV19 and TRBJ2-7, with 13 bases fitting TRBD2. The ends lost 5 bases at V and 1 base at J; junction bases unmatched: 8. The length of the CDR3 is 17 residues. Per the germline V gene, CDR1 is LNHDA and CDR2 is SQIVND (reference sequence).

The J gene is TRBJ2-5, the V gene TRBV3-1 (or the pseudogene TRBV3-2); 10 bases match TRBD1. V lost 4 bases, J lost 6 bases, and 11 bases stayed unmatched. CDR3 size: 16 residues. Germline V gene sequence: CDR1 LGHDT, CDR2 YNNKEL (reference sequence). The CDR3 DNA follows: TGTGCCAGCAGCCCGAGGACAGGGGGTCTTGAAAAGACCCAGTACTTC. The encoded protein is CASSPRTGGLEKTQYF.

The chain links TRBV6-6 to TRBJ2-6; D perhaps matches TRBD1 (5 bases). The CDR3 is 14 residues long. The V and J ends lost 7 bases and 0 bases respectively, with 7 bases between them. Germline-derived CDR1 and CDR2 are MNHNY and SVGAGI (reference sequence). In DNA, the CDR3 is TGTGCCAGCAAGGACATCTCTGGGGCCAACGTCCTGACTTTC. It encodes CASKDISGANVLTF.

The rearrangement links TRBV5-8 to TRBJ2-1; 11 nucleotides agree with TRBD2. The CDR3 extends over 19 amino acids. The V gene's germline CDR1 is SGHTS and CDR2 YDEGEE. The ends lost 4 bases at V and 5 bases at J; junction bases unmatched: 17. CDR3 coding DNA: TGTGCCAGCAGCCGAACCAACTACTTACTAGCGGGAGATAACAATGAGCAGTTCTTC. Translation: CASSRTNYLLAGDNNEQFF.

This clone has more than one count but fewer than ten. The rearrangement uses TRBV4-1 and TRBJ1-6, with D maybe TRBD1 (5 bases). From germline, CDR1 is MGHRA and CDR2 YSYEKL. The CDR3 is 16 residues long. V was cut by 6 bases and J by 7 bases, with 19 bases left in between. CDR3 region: CASRDPVVKGNSPLHF. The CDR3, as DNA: TGCGCCAGCAGGGACCCGGTGGTGAAGGGGAATTCACCCCTCCACTTT.

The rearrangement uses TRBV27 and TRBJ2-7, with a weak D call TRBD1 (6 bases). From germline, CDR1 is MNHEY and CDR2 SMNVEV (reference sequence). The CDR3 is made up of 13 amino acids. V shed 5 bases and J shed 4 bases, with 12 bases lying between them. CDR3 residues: CASSAQGKYEQYF. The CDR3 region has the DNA TGTGCCAGCAGTGCCCAGGGGAAATACGAGCAGTACTTC.

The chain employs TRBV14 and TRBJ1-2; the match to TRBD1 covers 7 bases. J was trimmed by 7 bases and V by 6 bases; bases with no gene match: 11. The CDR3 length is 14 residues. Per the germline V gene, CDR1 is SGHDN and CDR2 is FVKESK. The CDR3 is CASRPSGQPTGYTF. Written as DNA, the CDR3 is TGTGCCAGCAGACCGTCGGGACAGCCCACTGGCTACACCTTC.

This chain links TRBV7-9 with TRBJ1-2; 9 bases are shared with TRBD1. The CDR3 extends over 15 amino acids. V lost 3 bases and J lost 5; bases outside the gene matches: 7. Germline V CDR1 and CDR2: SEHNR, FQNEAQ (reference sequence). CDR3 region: CASSFTGGKGYGYTF. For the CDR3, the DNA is TGTGCCAGCAGCTTCACAGGGGGCAAGGGATATGGCTACACCTTC.

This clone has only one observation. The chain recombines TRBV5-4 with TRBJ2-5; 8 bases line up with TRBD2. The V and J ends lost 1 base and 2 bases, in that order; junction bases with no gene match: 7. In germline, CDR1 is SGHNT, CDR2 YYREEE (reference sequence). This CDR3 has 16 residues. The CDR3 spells CASSLSSGGRQETQYF. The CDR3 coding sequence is TGTGCCAGCAGCTTGAGCAGCGGGGGAAGGCAAGAGACCCAGTACTTC.

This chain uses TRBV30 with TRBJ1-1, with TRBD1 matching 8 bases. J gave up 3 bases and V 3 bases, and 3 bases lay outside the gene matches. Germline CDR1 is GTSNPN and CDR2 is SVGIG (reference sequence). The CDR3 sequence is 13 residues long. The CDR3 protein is CAWSPGGHTEAFF. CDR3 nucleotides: TGTGCCTGGAGCCCAGGGGGCCACACTGAAGCTTTCTTT.

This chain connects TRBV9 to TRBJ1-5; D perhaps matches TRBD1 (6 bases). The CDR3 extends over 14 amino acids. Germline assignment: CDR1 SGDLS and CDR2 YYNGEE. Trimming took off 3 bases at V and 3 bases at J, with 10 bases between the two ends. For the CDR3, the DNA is TGTGCCAGCAGCGAACAGGGATTCAATCAGCCCCAGCATTTT. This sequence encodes CASSEQGFNQPQHF.

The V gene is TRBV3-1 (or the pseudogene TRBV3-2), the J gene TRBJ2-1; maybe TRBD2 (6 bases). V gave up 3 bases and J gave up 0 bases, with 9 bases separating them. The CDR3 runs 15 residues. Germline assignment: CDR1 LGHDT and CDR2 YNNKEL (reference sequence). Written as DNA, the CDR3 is TGTGCCAGCAGCCATGCGGGGAGCTCCTACAATGAGCAGTTCTTC. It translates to CASSHAGSSYNEQFF.

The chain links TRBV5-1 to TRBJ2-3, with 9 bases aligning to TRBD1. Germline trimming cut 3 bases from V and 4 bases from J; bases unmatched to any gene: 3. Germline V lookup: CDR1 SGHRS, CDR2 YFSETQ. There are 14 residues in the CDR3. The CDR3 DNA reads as TGCGCCAGCAGCTGGGACAGGGAGGCAGATACGCAGTATTTT. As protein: CASSWDREADTQYF.

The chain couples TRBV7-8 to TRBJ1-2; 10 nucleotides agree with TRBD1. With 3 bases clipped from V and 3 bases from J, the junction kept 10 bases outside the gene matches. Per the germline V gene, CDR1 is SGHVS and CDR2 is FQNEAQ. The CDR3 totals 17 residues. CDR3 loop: CASSLGTGETLDYGYTF. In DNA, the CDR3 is TGTGCCAGCAGCTTGGGGACAGGGGAGACTTTGGACTATGGCTACACCTTC.

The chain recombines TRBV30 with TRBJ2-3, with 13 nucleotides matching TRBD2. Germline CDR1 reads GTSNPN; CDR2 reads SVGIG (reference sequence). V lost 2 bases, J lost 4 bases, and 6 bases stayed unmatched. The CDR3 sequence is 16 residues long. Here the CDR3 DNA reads TGTGCCTGGAGTCCAGGACTAGCGGGGGCCGCAGATACGCAGTATTTT. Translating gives CAWSPGLAGAADTQYF.

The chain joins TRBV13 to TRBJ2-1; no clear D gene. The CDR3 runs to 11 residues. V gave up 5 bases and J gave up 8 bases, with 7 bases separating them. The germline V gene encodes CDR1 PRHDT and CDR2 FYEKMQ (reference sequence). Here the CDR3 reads CASSGQYEQFF. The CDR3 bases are TGTGCCAGCAGCGGCCAATATGAGCAGTTCTTC. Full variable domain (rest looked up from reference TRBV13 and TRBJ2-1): AAGVIQSPRHLIKEKRETATLKCYPIPRHDTVYWYQQGPGQDPQFLISFYEKMQSDKGSIPDRFSAQQFSDYHSELNMSSLELGDSALYFCASSGQYEQFFGPGTRLTVL.

In DNA form, the CDR3 reads TGCGCCAGCAGCCAAGATGGGAGACGGGGGGGCCCAGAGACCCAGTACTTC. It codes for CASSQDGRRGGPETQYF. This chain connects TRBV4-1 to TRBJ2-5; 8 bases align to TRBD2. Germline V gives CDR1 MGHRA, CDR2 YSYEKL. This CDR3 has 17 amino acids. Trimming at V came to 0 bases and at J to 4 bases, leaving 10 bases not matched to a gene.

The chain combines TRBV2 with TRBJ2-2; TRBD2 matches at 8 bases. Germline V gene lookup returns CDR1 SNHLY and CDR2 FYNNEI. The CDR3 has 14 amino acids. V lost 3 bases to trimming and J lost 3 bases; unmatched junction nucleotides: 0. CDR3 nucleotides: TGTGCCAGCAGTGAGGGACTAGACACCGGGGAGCTGTTTTTT. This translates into CASSEGLDTGELFF.

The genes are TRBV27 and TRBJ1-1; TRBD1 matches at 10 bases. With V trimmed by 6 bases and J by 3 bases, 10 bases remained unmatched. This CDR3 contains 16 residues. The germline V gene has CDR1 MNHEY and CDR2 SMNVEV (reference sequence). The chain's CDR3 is CASSLGQGRVDTEAFF. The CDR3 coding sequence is TGTGCCAGCAGCTTGGGACAGGGGAGGGTGGACACTGAAGCTTTCTTT.

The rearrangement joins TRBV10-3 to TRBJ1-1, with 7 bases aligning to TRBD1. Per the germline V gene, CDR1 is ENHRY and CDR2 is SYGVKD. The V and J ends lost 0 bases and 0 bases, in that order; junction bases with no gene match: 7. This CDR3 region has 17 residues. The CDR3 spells CAISESLGTAVNTEAFF. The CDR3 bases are TGTGCCATCAGTGAGTCCTTGGGGACAGCCGTGAACACTGAAGCTTTCTTT.

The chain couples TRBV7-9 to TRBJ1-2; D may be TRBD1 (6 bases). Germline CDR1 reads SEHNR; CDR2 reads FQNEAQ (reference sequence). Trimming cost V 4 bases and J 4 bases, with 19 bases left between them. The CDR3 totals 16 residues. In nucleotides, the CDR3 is TGTGCCAGCAGCTCGTACCCTAACAGGGAACTCTATGGCTACACCTTC. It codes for CASSSYPNRELYGYTF.

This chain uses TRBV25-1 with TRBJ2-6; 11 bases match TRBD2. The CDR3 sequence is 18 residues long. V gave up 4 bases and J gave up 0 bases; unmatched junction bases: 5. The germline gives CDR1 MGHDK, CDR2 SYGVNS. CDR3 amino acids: CASSGLAGQGSGANVLTF. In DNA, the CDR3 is TGTGCCAGCAGTGGACTAGCGGGGCAGGGCTCTGGGGCCAACGTCCTGACTTTC.